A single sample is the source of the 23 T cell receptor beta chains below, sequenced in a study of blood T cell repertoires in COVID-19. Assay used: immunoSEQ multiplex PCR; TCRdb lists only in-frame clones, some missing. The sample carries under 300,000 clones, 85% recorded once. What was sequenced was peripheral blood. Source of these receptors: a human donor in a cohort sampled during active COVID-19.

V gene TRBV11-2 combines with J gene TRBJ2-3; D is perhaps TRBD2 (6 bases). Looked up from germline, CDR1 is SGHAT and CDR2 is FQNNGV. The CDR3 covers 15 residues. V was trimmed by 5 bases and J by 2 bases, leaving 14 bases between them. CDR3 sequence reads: CASSGLARNTDTQYF. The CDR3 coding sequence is TGTGCCAGCAGCGGGCTAGCGAGAAACACAGATACGCAGTATTTT.

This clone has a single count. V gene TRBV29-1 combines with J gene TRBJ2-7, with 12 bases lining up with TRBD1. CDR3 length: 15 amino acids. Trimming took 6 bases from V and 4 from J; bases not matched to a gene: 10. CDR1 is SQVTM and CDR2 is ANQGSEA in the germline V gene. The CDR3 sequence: CSVEGQGAAEYEQYF. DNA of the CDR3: TGCAGCGTGGAGGGACAGGGGGCTGCGGAATACGAGCAGTACTTC.

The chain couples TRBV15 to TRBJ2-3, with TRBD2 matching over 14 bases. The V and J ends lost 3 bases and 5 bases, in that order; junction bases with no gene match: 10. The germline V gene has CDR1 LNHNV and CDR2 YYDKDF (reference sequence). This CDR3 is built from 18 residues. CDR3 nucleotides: TGTGCCACCAGCAGGGGGGGGACTAGCGGGAGTTTCGGAGATACGCAGTATTTT. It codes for CATSRGGTSGSFGDTQYF. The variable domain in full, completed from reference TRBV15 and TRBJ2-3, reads DAMVIQNPRYQVTQFGKPVTLSCSQTLNHNVMYWYQQKSSQAPKLLFHYYDKDFNNEADTPDNFQSRRPNTSFCFLDIRSPGLGDTAMYLCATSRGGTSGSFGDTQYFGPGTRLTVL.

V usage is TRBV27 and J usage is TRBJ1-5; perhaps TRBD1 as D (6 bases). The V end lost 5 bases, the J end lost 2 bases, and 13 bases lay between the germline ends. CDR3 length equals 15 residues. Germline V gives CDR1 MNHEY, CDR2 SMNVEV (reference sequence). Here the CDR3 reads CASSGQRSGNQPQHF. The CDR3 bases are TGTGCCAGCAGTGGACAGCGAAGCGGCAATCAGCCCCAGCATTTT.

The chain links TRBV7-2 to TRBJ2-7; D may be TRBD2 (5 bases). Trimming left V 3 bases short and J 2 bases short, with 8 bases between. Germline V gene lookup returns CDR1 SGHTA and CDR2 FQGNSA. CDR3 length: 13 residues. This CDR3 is CASSLGRTYEQYF. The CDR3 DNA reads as TGTGCCAGCAGCTTGGGGAGAACCTACGAGCAGTACTTC.

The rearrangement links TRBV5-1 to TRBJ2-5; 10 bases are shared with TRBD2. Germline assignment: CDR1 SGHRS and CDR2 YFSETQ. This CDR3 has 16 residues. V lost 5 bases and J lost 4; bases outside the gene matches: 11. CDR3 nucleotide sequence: TGCGCCAGCAGATTTGTTGGGCTAGCGGGAGCAGAGACCCAGTACTTC. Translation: CASRFVGLAGAETQYF.

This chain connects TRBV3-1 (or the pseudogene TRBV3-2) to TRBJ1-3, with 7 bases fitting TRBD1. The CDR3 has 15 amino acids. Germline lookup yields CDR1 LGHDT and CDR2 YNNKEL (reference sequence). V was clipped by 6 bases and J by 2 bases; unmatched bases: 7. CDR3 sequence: CASRATGAPGNTIYF. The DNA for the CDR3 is TGTGCCAGCAGGGCTACAGGGGCTCCTGGAAACACCATATATTTT.

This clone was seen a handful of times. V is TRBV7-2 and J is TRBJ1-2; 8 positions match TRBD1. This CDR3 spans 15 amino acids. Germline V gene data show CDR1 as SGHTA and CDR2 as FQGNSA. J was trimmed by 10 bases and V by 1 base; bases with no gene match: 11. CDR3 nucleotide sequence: TGTGCCAGCAGCTTAGACTTTTCCAGGGGGCGCGACTACACCTTC. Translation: CASSLDFSRGRDYTF.

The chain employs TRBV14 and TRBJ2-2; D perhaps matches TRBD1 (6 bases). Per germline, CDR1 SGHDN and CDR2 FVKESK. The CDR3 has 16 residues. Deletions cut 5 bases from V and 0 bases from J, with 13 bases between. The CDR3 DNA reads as TGTGCCAGCAGCAAGTCAGGGGCACCGAACACCGGGGAGCTGTTTTTT. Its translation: CASSKSGAPNTGELFF.

For the CDR3, the DNA is TGCGCCAGCAGCTTGTCAGAGACAGGGGAATCACCCCTCCACTTT. Translated, it gives CASSLSETGESPLHF. This chain links TRBV5-1 with TRBJ1-6; 8 bases are shared with TRBD1. Germline assignment: CDR1 SGHRS and CDR2 YFSETQ. The length of the CDR3 is 15 residues. Unmatched junction bases numbered 7, after V lost 1 base and J lost 10 bases. Drawing the rest from reference TRBV5-1 and TRBJ1-6, the complete variable domain is KAGVTQTPRYLIKTRGQQVTLSCSPISGHRSVSWYQQTPGQGLQFLFEYFSETQRNKGNFPGRFSGRQFSNSRSEMNVSTLELGDSALYLCASSLSETGESPLHFGNGTRLTVT.

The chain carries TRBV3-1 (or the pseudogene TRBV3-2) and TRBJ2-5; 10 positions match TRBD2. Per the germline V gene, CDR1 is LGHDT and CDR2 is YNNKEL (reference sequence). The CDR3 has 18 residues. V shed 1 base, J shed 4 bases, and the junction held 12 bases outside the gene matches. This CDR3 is CASSQGWEREGGSETQYF. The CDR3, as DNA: TGTGCCAGCAGCCAAGGTTGGGAGCGGGAGGGCGGGTCAGAGACCCAGTACTTC.

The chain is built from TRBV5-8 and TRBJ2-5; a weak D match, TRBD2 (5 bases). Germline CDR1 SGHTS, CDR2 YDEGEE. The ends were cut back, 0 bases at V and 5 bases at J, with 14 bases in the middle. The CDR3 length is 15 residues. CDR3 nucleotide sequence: TGTGCCAGCAGCTTGGCCGGCCGCGGGTGGGAGACCCAGTACTTC. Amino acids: CASSLAGRGWETQYF.

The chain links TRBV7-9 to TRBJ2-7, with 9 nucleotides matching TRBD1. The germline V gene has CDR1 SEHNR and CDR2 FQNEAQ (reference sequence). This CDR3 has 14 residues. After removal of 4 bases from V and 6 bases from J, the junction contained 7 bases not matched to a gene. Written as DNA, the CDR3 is TGTGCCAGCAGCTCCGGGACAGGGTCTTCCGAGCAGTACTTC. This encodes CASSSGTGSSEQYF.

CDR3 residues: CASSRDRVQPQHF. For the CDR3, the DNA is TGTGCCAGCAGTAGGGACAGGGTGCAGCCCCAGCATTTT. The rearrangement joins TRBV6-6 to TRBJ1-5; the match to TRBD1 covers 9 bases. The CDR3 consists of 13 residues. Losses at the gene ends were 5 bases for V and 7 bases for J; bases not matched to a gene: 3. Germline lookup yields CDR1 MNHNY and CDR2 SVGAGI (reference sequence).

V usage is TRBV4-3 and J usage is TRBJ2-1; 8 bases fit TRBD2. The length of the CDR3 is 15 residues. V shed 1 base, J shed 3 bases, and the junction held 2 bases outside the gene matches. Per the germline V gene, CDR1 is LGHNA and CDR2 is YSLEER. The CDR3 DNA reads TGCGCCAGCAGCCAAGCCAGCGGGAGCTACAATGAGCAGTTCTTC. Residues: CASSQASGSYNEQFF.

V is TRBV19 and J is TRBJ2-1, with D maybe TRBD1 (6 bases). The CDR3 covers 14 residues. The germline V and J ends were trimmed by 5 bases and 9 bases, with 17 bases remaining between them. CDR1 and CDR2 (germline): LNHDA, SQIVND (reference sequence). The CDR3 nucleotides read TGTGCCAGTAGTTATCAGGGGTCCCAAGGTGAGCAGTTCTTC. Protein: CASSYQGSQGEQFF.

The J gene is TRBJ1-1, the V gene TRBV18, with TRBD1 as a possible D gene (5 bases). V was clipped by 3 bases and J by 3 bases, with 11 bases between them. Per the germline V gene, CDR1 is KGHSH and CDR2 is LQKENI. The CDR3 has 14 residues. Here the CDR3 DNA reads TGTGCCAGCTCACCCCCACTCAGGGACACTGAAGCTTTCTTT. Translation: CASSPPLRDTEAFF.

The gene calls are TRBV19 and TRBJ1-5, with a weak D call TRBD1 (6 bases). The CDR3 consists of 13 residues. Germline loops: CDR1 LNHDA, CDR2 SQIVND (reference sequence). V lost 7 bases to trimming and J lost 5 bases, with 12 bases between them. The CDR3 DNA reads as TGTGCCAGTAAGGGGGAGGGGGATCAGCCCCAGCATTTT. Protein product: CASKGEGDQPQHF.

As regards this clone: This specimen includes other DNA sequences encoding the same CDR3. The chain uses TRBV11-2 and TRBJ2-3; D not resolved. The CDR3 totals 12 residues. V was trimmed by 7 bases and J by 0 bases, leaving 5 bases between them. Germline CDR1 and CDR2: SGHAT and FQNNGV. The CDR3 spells CASTPSTDTQYF. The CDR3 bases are TGTGCCAGCACCCCAAGCACAGATACGCAGTATTTT.

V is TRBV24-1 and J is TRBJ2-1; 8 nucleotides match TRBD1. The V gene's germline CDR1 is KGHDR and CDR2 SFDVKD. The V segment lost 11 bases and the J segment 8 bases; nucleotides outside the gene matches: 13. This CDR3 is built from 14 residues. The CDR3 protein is CAIQQGVTDYEQFF. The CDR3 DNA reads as TGTGCCATACAACAGGGGGTGACTGACTATGAGCAGTTCTTC.

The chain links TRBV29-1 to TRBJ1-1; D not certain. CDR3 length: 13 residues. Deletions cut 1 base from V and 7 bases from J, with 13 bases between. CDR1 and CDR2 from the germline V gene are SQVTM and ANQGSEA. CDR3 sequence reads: CSVEGTGVSEAFF. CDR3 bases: TGCAGCGTTGAAGGGACGGGAGTAAGTGAAGCTTTCTTT.

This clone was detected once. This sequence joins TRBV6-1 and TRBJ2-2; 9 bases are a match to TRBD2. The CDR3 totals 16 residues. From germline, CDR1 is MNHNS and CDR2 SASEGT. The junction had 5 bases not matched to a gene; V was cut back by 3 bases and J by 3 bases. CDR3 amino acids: CASSEISGSYTGELFF. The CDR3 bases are TGTGCCAGCAGTGAGATTAGCGGGAGTTACACCGGGGAGCTGTTTTTT.

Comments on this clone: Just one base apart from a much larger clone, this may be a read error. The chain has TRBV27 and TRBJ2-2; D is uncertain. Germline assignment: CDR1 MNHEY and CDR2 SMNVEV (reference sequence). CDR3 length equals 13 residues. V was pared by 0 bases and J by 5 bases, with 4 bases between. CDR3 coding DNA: TGTGCCAGCAGTTTATCTATTACCGGGGAGCTGTTTTTT. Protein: CASSLSITGELFF.